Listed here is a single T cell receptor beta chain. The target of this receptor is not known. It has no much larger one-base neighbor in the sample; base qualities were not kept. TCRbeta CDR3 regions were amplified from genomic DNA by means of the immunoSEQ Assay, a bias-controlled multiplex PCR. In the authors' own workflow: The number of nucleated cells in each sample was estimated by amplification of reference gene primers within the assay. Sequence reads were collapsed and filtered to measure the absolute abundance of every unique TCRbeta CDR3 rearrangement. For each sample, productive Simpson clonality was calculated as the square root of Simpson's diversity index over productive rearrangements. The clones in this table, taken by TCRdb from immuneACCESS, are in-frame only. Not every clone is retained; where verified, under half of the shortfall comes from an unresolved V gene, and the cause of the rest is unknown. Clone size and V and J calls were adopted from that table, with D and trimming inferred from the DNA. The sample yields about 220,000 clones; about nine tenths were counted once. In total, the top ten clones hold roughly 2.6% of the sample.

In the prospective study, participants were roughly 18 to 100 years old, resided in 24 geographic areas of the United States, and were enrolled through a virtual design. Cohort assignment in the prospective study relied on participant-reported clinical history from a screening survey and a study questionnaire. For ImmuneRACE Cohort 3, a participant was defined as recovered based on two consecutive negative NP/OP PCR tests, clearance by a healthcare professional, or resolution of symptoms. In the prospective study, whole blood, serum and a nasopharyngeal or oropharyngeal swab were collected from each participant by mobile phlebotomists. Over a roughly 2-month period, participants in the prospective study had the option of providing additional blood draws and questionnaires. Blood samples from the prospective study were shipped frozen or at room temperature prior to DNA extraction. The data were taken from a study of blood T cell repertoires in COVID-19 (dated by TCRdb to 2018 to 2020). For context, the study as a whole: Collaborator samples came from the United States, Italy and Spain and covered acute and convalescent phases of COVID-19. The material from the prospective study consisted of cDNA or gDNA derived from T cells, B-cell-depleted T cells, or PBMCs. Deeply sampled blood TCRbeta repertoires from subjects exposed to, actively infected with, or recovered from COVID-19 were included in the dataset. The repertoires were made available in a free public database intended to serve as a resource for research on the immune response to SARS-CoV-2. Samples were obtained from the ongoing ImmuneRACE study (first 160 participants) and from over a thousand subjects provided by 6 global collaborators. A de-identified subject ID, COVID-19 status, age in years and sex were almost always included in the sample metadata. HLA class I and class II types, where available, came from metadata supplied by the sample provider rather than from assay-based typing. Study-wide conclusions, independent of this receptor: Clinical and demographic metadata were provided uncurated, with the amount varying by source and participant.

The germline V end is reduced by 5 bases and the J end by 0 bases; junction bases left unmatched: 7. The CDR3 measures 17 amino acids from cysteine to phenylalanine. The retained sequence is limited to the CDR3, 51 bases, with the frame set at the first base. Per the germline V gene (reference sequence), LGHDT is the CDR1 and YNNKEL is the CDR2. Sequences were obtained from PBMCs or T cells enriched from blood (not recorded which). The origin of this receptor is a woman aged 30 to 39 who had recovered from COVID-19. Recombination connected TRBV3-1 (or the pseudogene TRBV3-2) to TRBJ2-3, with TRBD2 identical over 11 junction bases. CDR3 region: CASSSIAGGTSTDTQYF. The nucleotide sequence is TGTGCCAGCAGCTCAATAGCGGGGGGGACTAGCACAGATACGCAGTATTTT.